The T cell receptor beta chain under discussion was sequenced for a study of siplizumab effects on memory and regulatory T cells. Study-level points and caveats: Naive or memory phenotype assignment was not possible for roughly 75-96% of proliferating CD4+ or CD8+ clones. There appeared to be greater diversity in naive T cells than in memory cells, and naive T cells seemed major contributors to the alloresponse. Controls showed an average of roughly 25% Treg-derived mappable alloreactive CD4+ clones, while siplizumab showed about 69%.

Using immunoSEQ multiplex PCR, the repertoire was profiled, and TCRdb retains in-frame clones only, with some absent. The sample has some 70,000 clones, over 80% seen once. Of note for this clone: Its antigen is unknown.

This CDR3 comprises 14 residues. V was clipped by 7 bases and J by 4 bases, with 16 bases between them. Germline V gene lookup returns CDR1 SGHTA and CDR2 FQGNSA. J is TRBJ2-5 and V is TRBV7-2; D might be TRBD1 or TRBD2, each matching 5 bases. The receptor comes from a human donor in good health. Input material: Tregs sorted from blood. CDR3 in DNA: TGTGCCAGCAAGCGGCCGGGTGGGGCAGAGACCCAGTACTTC. It specifies CASKRPGGAETQYF. The full variable domain, with the rest looked up from reference TRBV7-2 and TRBJ2-5, is GAGVSQSPSNKVTEKGKDVELRCDPISGHTALYWYRQSLGQGLEFLIYFQGNSAPDKSGLPSDRFSAERTGGSVSTLTIQRTQQEDSAVYLCASKRPGGAETQYFGPGTRLLVL.